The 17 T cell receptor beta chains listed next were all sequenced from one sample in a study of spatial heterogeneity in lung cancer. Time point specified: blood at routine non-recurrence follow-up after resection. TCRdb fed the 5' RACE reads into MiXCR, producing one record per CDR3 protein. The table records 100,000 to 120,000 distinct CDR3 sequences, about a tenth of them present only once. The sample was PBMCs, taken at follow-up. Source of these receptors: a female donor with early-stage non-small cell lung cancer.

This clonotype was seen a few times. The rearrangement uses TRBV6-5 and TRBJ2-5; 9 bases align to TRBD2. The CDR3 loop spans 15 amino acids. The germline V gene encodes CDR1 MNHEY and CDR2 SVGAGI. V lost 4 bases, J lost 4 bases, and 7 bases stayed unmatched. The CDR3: CASSFGLARIETQYF. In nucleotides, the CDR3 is TGTGCCAGCAGTTTCGGACTAGCGAGGATAGAGACCCAGTACTTC.

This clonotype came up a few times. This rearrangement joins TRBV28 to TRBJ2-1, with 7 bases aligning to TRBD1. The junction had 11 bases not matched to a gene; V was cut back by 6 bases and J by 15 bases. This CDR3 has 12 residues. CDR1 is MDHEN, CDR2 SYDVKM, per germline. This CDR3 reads CASSLQGFEWFF. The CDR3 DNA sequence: TGTGCCAGCAGCTTACAGGGGTTTGAATGGTTCTTC. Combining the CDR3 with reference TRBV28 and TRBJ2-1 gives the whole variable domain DVKVTQSSRYLVKRTGEKVFLECVQDMDHENMFWYRQDPGLGLRLIYFSYDVKMKEKGDIPEGYSVSREKKERFSLILESASTNQTSMYLCASSLQGFEWFFGPGTRLTVL.

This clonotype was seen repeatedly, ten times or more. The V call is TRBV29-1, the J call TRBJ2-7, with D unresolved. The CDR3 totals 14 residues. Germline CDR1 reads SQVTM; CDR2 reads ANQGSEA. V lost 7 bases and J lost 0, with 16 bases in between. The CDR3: CSARPLLGSYEQYF. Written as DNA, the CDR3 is TGCAGCGCCCGCCCGTTGCTTGGCTCCTACGAGCAGTACTTC.

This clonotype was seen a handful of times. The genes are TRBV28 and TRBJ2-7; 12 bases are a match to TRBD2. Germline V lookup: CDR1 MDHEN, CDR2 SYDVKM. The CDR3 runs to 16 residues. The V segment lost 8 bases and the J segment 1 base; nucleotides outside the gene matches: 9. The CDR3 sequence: CASGDGLAGLSYEQYF. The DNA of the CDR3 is TGTGCCAGCGGTGATGGACTAGCGGGACTTTCCTACGAGCAGTACTTC.

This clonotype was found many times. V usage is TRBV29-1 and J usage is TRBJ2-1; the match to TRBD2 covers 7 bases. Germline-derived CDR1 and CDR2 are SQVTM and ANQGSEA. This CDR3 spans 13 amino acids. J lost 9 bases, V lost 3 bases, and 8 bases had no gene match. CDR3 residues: CSVDRGRAAEQFF. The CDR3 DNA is TGCAGCGTTGATCGAGGGAGGGCCGCTGAGCAGTTCTTC.

In DNA form, the CDR3 reads TGTGCCAGCAGCTTGCCCGAGTATGGCTACACCTTC. Its protein product is CASSLPEYGYTF. The V gene is TRBV5-6, the J gene TRBJ1-2; D is uncertain. Trimming left V 1 base short and J 5 bases short, with 6 bases between. The length of the CDR3 is 12 residues. Per germline, CDR1 SGHDT and CDR2 YYEEEE.

The CDR3 region is CASSQESQNEKLFF. CDR3 DNA sequence: TGTGCCAGCAGCCAAGAATCCCAGAATGAAAAACTGTTTTTT. The V call is TRBV4-2, the J call TRBJ1-4, with D unresolved. This CDR3 has 14 amino acids. Trimming removed 0 bases at V and 5 bases at J, with 7 bases between. Germline V CDR1 and CDR2: LGHNA, YNFKEQ.

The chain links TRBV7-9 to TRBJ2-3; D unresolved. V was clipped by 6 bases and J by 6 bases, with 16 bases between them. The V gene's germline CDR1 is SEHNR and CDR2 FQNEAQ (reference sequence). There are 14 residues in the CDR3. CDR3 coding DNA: TGTGCCAGCAGTTTTATCTTACCCGTCGATACGCAGTATTTT. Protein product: CASSFILPVDTQYF.

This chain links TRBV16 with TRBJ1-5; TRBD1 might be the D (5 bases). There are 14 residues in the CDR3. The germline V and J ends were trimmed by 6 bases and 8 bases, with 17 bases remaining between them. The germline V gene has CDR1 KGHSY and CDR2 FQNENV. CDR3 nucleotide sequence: TGTGCCAGCAGACGCGGGGCAGGCGGGGAGCCCCAGCATTTT. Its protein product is CASRRGAGGEPQHF.

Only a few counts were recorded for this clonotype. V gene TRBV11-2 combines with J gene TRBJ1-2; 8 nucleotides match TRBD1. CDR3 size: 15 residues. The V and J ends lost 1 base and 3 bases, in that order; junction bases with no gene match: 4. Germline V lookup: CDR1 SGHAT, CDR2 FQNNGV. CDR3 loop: CASSLVGQGDYGYTF. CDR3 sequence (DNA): TGTGCCAGCAGCTTAGTAGGACAGGGAGACTATGGCTACACCTTC.

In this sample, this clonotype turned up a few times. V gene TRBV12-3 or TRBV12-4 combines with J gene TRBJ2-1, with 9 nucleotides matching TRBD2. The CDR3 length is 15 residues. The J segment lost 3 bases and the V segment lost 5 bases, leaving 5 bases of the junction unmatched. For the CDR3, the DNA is TGTGCCAGCAGTGATAGCGGGAGTGGCTACAATGAGCAGTTCTTC. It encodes CASSDSGSGYNEQFF.

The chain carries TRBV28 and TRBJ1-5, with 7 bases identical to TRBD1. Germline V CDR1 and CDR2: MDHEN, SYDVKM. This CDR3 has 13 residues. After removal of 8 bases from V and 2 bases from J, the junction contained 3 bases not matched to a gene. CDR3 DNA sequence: TGTGCCAGCCAAGGGACAGGCAATCAGCCCCAGCATTTT. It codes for CASQGTGNQPQHF.

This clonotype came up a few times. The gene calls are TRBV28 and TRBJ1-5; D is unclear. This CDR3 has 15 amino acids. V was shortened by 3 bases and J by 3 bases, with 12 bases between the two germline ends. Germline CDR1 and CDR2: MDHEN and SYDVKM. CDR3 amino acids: CASSLLTDNNQPQHF. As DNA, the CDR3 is TGTGCCAGCAGTTTGCTAACAGATAACAATCAGCCCCAGCATTTT.

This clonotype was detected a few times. The CDR3 nucleotides read TGTGCCAGCAGACCGGGACGGTCTAATGAAAAACTGTTTTTT. Protein: CASRPGRSNEKLFF. This chain links TRBV28 with TRBJ1-4, with D perhaps TRBD1 (5 bases). Germline CDR1 MDHEN, CDR2 SYDVKM. The CDR3 has 14 amino acids. Between the trimmed V and J ends, which lost 6 bases and 3 bases, there was a span of 11 bases.

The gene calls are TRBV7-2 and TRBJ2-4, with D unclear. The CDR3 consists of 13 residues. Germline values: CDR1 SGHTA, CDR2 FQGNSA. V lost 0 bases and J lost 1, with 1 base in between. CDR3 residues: CASSLAAKNIQYF. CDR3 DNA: TGTGCCAGCAGCTTAGCGGCCAAAAACATTCAGTACTTC.

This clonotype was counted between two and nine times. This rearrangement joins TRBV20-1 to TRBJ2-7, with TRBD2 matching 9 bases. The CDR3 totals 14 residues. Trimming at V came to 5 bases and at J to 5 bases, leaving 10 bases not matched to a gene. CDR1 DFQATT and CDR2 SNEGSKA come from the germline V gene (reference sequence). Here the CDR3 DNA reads TGCAGTGCTGGACCTAGCGGGAAGGTCAACGAGCAGTACTTC. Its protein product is CSAGPSGKVNEQYF.

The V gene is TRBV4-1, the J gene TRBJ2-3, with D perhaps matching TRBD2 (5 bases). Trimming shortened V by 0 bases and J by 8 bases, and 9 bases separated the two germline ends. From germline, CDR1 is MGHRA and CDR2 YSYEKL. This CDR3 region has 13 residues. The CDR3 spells CASSQDLSGTQYF. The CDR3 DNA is TGCGCCAGCAGCCAAGATTTAAGCGGTACGCAGTATTTT.